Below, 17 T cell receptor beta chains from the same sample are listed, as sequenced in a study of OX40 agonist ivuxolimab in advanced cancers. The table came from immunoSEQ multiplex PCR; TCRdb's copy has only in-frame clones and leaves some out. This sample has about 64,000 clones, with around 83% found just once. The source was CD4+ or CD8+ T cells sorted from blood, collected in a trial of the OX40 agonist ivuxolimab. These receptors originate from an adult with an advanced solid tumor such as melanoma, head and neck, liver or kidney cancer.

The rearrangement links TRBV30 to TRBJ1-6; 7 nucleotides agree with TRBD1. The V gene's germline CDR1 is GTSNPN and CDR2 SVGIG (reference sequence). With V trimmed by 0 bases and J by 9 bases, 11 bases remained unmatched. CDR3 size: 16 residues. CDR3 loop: CAWSVLKGASFSPLHF. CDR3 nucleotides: TGTGCCTGGAGTGTACTGAAGGGGGCGAGCTTTTCACCCCTCCACTTT.

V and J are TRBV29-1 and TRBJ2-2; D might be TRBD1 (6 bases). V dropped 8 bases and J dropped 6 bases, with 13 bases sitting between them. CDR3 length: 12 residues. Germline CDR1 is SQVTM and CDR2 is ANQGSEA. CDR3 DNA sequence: TGCAGCACAGGGACACAAGCCGGGGAGCTGTTTTTT. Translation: CSTGTQAGELFF.

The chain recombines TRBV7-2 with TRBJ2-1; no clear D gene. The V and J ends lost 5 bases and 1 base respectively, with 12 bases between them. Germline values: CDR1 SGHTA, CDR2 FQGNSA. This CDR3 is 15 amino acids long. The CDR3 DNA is TGTGCCAGCAGCCCCCGGCGGTCTTCCTACAATGAGCAGTTCTTC. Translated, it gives CASSPRRSSYNEQFF.

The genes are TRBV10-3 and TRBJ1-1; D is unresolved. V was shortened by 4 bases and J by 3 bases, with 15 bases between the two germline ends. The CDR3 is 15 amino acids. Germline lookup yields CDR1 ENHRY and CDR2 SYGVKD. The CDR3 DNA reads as TGTGCCATCAGTGCCAGTTCCGGAGTGGACACTGAAGCTTTCTTT. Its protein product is CAISASSGVDTEAFF.

The CDR3 DNA sequence: TGTGCCAGCAGTTTAGACAGAATGAACACTGAAGCTTTCTTT. Translated: CASSLDRMNTEAFF. This chain uses TRBV27 with TRBJ1-1, with a weak D call TRBD1 (5 bases). The CDR3 loop spans 14 amino acids. The V and J ends lost 2 bases and 0 bases respectively, with 7 bases between them. Germline CDR1 MNHEY, CDR2 SMNVEV (reference sequence).

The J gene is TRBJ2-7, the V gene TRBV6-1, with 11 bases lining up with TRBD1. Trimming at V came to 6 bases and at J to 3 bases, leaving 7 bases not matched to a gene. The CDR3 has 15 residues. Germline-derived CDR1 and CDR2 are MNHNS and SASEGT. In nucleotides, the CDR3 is TGTGCCAGCAGAAAAGGACAGGGGGCTGACTACGAGCAGTACTTC. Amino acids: CASRKGQGADYEQYF.

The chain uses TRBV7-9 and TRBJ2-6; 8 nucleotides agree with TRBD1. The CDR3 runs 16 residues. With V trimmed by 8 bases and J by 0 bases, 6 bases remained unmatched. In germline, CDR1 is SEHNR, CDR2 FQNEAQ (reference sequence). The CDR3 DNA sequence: TGTGCCAGCCGACAGGGGACTTCCTCTGGGGCCAACGTCCTGACTTTC. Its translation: CASRQGTSSGANVLTF.

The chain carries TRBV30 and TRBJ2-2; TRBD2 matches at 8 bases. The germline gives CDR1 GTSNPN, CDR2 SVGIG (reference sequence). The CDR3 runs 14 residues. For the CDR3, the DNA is TGTGCGTTGCTAGAGCGGGAGTACACCGGGGAGCTGTTTTTT. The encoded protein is CALLEREYTGELFF. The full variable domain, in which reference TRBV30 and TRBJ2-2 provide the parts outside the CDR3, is SQTIHQWPATLVQPVGSPLSLECTVEGTSNPNLYWYRQAAGRGLQLLFYSVGIGQISSEVPQNLSASRPQDRQFILSSKKLLLSDSGFYLCALLEREYTGELFFGEGSRLTVL.

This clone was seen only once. DNA for the CDR3: TGTGCCAGCAGGGGGGATGCAACTAATGAAAAACTGTTTTTT. Protein sequence: CASRGDATNEKLFF. The genes are TRBV6-1 and TRBJ1-4; tentatively, D is TRBD1 (5 bases). Germline CDR1 is MNHNS and CDR2 is SASEGT. The V gene lost 6 bases and the J gene lost 0 bases, with 8 bases spanning the gap. The CDR3 totals 14 residues.

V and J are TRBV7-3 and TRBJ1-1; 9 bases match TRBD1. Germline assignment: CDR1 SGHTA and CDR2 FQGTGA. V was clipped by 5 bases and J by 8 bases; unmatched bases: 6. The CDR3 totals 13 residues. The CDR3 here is CASSRGTGSEAFF. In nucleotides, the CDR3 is TGTGCCAGCAGCCGAGGGACAGGGTCGGAAGCTTTCTTT.

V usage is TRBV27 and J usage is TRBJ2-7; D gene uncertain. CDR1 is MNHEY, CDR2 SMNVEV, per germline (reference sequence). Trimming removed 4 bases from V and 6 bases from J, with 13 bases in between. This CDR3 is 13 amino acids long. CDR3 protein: CASSWTGSGEQYF. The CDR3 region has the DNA TGTGCCAGCAGTTGGACCGGTTCGGGCGAGCAGTACTTC.

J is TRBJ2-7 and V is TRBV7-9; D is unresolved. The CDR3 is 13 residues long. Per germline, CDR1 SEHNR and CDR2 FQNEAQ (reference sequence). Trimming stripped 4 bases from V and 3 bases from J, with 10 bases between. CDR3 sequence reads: CASSSGPNYEQYF. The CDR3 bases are TGTGCCAGCAGCTCAGGCCCGAACTACGAGCAGTACTTC.

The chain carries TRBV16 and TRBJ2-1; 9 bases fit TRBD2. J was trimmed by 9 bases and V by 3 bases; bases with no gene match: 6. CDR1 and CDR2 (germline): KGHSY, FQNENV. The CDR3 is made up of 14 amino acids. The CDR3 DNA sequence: TGTGCCAGCAGCCAGACTAGCGGAGGGGTTGAGCAGTTCTTC. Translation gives CASSQTSGGVEQFF.

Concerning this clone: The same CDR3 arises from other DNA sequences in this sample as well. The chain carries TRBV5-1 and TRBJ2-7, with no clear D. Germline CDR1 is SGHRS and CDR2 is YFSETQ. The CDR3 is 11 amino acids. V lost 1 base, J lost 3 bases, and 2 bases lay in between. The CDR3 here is CASSLNYEQYF. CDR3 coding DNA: TGCGCCAGCAGCTTGAACTACGAGCAGTACTTC.

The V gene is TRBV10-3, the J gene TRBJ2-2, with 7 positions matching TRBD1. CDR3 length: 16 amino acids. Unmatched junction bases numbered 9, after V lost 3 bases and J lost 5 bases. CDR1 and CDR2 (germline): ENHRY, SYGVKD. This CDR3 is CAISDTGAIKTGELFF. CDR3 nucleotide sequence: TGTGCCATCAGTGATACAGGGGCGATTAAAACCGGGGAGCTGTTTTTT.

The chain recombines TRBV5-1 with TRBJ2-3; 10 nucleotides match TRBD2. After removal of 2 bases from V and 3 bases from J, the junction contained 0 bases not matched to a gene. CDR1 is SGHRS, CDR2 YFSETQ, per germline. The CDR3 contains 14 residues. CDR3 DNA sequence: TGCGCCAGCAGCTTACTAGCGGGAACAGATACGCAGTATTTT. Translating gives CASSLLAGTDTQYF.

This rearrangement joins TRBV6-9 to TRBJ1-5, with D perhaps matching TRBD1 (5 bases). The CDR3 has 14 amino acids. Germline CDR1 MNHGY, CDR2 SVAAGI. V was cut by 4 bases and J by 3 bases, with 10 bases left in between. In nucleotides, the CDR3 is TGTGCCAGCAGTTCGACAGAATACAATCAGCCCCAGCATTTT. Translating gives CASSSTEYNQPQHF.